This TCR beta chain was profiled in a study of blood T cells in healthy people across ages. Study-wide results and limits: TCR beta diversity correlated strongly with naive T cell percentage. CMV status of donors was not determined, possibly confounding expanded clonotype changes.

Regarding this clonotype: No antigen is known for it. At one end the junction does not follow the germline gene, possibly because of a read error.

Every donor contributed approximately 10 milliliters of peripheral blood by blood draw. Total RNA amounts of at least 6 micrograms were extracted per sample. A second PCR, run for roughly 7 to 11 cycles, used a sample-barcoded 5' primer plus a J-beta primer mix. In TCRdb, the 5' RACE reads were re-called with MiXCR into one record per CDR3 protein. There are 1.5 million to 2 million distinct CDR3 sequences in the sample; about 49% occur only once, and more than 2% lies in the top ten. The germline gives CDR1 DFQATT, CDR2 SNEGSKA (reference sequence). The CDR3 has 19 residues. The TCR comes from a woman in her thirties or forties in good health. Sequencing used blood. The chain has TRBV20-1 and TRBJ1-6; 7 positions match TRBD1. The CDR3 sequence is CSARDPEPRGRSYNSPPHF. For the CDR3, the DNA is TGCAGTGCTAGAGATCCAGAACCCAGGGGGAGGTCCTATAATTCACCCCCCCACTTT.